This T cell receptor (beta chain) originates from a study of cytomegalovirus exposure and HLA in healthy donors. PCR amplification relied on 60 Vbeta primers (plus 13 Jbeta primers). Clones were sequenced by immunoSEQ multiplex PCR, and TCRdb holds only the in-frame ones, with some missing. The data contain 150,000 to 200,000 clones, 60% to 75% of them singletons. This CDR3 is built from 15 residues. V gave up 1 base and J gave up 5 bases, with 16 bases separating them. In germline, CDR1 is SGHRS, CDR2 YFSETQ. The clonotype was recovered from a woman in her 50s in good health and CMV-seropositive. Sequences were obtained from PBMCs. The chain couples TRBV5-1 to TRBJ2-7; tentatively, D is TRBD1 (6 bases). The CDR3 region has the DNA TGCGCCAGCAGCTTGCAATTCACAGGGTTGAACGAGCAGTACTTC. It is translated as CASSLQFTGLNEQYF.